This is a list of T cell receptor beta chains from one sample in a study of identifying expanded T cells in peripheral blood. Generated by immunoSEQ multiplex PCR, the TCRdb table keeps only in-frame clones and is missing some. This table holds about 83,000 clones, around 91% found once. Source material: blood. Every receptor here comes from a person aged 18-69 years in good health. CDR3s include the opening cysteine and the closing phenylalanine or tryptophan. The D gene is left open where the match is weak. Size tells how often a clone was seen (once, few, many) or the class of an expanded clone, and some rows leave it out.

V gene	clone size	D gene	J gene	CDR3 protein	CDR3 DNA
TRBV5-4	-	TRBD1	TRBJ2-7	CASSLGTGGAYEQYF	TGTGCCAGCAGCTTGGGGACAGGGGGCGCCTACGAGCAGTACTTC
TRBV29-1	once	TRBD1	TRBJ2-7	CSAGTGFNYEQYF	TGCAGCGCCGGGACAGGCTTTAATTACGAGCAGTACTTC
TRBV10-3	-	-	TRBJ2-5	CAISEIGRGEETQYF	TGTGCCATCAGTGAAATTGGGAGGGGGGAAGAGACCCAGTACTTC
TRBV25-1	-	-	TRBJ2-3	CASSERIFLTDTQYF	TGTGCCAGCAGTGAAAGGATCTTCCTCACAGATACGCAGTATTTT
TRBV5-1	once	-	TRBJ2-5	CASSLRDEREQYF	TGCGCCAGCAGCTTGCGGGACGAACGAGAGCAGTACTTC
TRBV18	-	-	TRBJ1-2	CASSPQENGYTF	TGTGCCAGCTCACCACAGGAAAATGGCTACACCTTC
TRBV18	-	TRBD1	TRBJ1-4	CASSPGQGVAKLFF	TGTGCCAGCTCACCGGGACAGGGGGTAGCGAAACTGTTTTTT
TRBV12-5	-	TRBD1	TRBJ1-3	CASAPSLGTGGGNTIYF	TGTGCTAGTGCTCCCTCACTCGGGACAGGGGGGGGAAACACCATATATTTT
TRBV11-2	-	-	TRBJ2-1	CASSSQGNEQFF	TGTGCCAGCAGCTCCCAGGGGAATGAGCAGTTCTTC
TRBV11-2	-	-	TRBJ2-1	CASSLGSYNEQFF	TGTGCCAGCAGCTTGGGGTCCTACAATGAGCAGTTCTTC
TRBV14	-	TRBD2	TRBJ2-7	CASSQDTGGGYSYEQYF	TGTGCCAGCAGCCAAGATACCGGCGGGGGGTATTCCTACGAGCAGTACTTC
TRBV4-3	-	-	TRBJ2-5	CASSQVAGAGETQYF	TGCGCCAGCAGCCAAGTCGCAGGGGCAGGAGAGACCCAGTACTTC
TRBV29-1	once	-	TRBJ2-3	CSVVPGTDTQYF	TGCAGCGTTGTCCCTGGCACAGATACGCAGTATTTT
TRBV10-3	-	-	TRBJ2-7	CASRLVDEQYF	TGTGCCAGCCGTTTGGTCGACGAGCAGTACTTC
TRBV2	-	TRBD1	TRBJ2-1	CASRDRGVIATEQFF	TGTGCCAGCAGGGACAGGGGGGTCATCGCTACTGAGCAGTTCTTC
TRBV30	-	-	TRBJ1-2	CAWGGSGVNYGYTF	TGTGCCTGGGGGGGGAGTGGAGTCAACTATGGCTACACCTTC
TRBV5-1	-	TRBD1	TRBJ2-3	CASSPGTATSTQYF	TGCGCCAGCAGCCCGGGGACAGCCACCAGTACGCAGTATTTT
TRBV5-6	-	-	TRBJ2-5	CASSLGWESWISKTQYF	TGTGCCAGCAGCTTAGGGTGGGAAAGTTGGATCTCGAAGACCCAGTACTTC
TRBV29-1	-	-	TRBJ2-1	CSVEVLRGQGNEQFF	TGCAGCGTTGAGGTTCTGCGGGGGCAAGGGAATGAGCAGTTCTTC
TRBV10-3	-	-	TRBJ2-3	CAIRPERDTQYF	TGTGCCATCAGGCCTGAAAGAGATACGCAGTATTTT
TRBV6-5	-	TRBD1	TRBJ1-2	CAIMDRGYGYTF	TGTGCCATTATGGACAGGGGATATGGCTACACCTTC
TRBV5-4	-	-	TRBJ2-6	CASSLGGGSGANVLTF	TGTGCCAGCAGCTTGGGGGGAGGCTCTGGGGCCAACGTCCTGACTTTC
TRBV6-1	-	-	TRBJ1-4	CASRTSGWEKLFF	TGTGCCAGCAGGACCTCAGGGTGGGAAAAACTGTTTTTT
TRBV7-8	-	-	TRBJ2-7	CASSLDAGDSSYEQYF	TGTGCCAGCAGCTTAGATGCGGGGGACAGCTCCTACGAGCAGTACTTC
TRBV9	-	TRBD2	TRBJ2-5	CASSVGGGSQETQYF	TGTGCCAGCAGCGTAGGGGGCGGGAGCCAAGAGACCCAGTACTTC
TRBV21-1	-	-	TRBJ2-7	CASTYEQYF	TGTGCCAGCACCTACGAGCAGTACTTC
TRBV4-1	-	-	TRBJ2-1	CASSGGTSYNEQFF	TGCGCCAGCAGTGGAGGGACCTCCTACAATGAGCAGTTCTTC
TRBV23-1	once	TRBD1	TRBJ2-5	CASSQGVMETQYF	TGCGCCAGCAGCCAGGGGGTAATGGAGACCCAGTACTTC
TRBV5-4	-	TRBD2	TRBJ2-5	CASSFSLISGEETQYF	TGTGCCAGCAGCTTTTCGTTAATTAGCGGGGAAGAGACCCAGTACTTC
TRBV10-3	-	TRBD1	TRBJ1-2	CAISVGVGGNYGYTF	TGTGCCATCAGTGTAGGGGTAGGGGGCAACTATGGCTACACCTTC
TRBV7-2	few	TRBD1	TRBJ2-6	CASSLTLGQAASGANVLTF	TGTGCCAGCAGCTTAACGTTGGGACAGGCCGCCTCTGGGGCCAACGTCCTGACTTTC
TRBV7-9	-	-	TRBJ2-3	CASSLKTGGWADTQYF	TGTGCCAGCAGCTTAAAAACCGGGGGCTGGGCAGATACGCAGTATTTT
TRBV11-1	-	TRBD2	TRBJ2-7	CASSPTSGKQYF	TGTGCCAGCAGCCCTACTAGCGGGAAGCAGTACTTC
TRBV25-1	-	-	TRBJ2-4	CASRSPGVKGNIQYF	TGTGCCAGCAGGAGCCCAGGGGTCAAGGGAAACATTCAGTACTTC
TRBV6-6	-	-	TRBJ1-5	CASSYGGQPQHF	TGTGCCAGCAGTTACGGGGGGCAGCCCCAGCATTTT
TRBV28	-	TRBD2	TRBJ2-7	CASSPTSAASYEQYF	TGTGCCAGCAGTCCTACTAGCGCGGCTTCCTACGAGCAGTACTTC
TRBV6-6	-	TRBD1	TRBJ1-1	CASSYGRDSKAFF	TGTGCCAGCAGTTACGGCCGGGACAGCAAAGCTTTCTTT
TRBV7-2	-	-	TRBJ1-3	CASSLDYGSDTIYF	TGTGCCAGCAGCTTAGATTACGGGAGTGACACCATATATTTT
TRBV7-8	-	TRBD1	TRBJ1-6	CASSLAVDRALHF	TGTGCCAGCAGCTTAGCGGTTGACAGGGCCCTCCACTTT
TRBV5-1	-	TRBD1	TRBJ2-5	CASSLRHGTGGRFVNQETQYF	TGCGCCAGCAGCTTGCGTCACGGGACAGGGGGCCGGTTTGTTAACCAAGAGACCCAGTACTTC